These 11 T cell receptor beta chains were all obtained from the same sample, sequenced in a study of T cell responses to AZD1222 COVID-19 vaccine. Libraries were prepared by immunoSEQ multiplex PCR; TCRdb keeps only in-frame clonotypes and omits some of them. The repertoire consists of under 95,000 clones, with 90% occurring once and the leading ten covering over 1.3%. The sequencing here drew on peripheral blood, taken 28 days after the second AZD1222 dose. The receptor set was obtained from an adult who received the AZD1222 COVID-19 vaccine.

The J gene is TRBJ1-2, the V gene TRBV28, with D tentatively TRBD1 (6 bases). Deletions cut 7 bases from V and 5 bases from J, with 17 bases between. CDR1 and CDR2 from the germline V gene are MDHEN and SYDVKM. The CDR3 runs to 14 residues. As DNA, the CDR3 is TGTGCCAGCAAGGCCAGGGGAGGCTATTATGGCTACACCTTC. This gives the protein CASKARGGYYGYTF.

The V call is TRBV11-2, the J call TRBJ1-2; unclear D gene. Trimming took 1 base from V and 7 from J, leaving 10 bases between them. Germline V lookup: CDR1 SGHAT, CDR2 FQNNGV. The CDR3 runs 13 residues. The CDR3 bases are TGTGCCAGCAGCTTAGGACGGGAAGGTGGCTACACCTTC. Translation gives CASSLGREGGYTF.

V usage is TRBV9 and J usage is TRBJ2-3, with D perhaps TRBD1 (5 bases). The germline V and J ends were trimmed by 3 bases and 2 bases, with 19 bases remaining between them. In germline, CDR1 is SGDLS, CDR2 YYNGEE. The CDR3 runs to 17 residues. The CDR3 is CASSASLTGISTDTQYF. The DNA for the CDR3 is TGTGCCAGCAGCGCTTCACTAACAGGTATTTCCACAGATACGCAGTATTTT.

This clone has more than one count but fewer than ten. V and J are TRBV12-5 and TRBJ1-5, with D uncertain. The CDR3 sequence is 13 residues long. Germline V gene sequence: CDR1 LGHNT, CDR2 FRNRAP. V was trimmed by 7 bases and J by 2 bases, leaving 9 bases between them. The CDR3 DNA sequence: TGTGCTAGTGCTAACAGTGGCAATCAGCCCCAGCATTTT. Amino acids: CASANSGNQPQHF. The variable domain in full, with the rest retrieved from reference TRBV12-5 and TRBJ1-5, is DARVTQTPRHKVTEMGQEVTMRCQPILGHNTVFWYRQTMMQGLELLAYFRNRAPLDDSGMPKDRFSAEMPDATLATLKIQPSEPRDSAVYFCASANSGNQPQHFGDGTRLSIL.

The chain couples TRBV25-1 to TRBJ2-5; 9 nucleotides match TRBD1. This CDR3 spans 12 amino acids. The germline gives CDR1 MGHDK, CDR2 SYGVNS. Losses at the gene ends were 6 bases for V and 4 bases for J; bases not matched to a gene: 0. CDR3 DNA sequence: TGTGCCAGCAGGGACAGGGGAGAGACCCAGTACTTC. Its protein product is CASRDRGETQYF.

The chain employs TRBV6-2 or TRBV6-3 and TRBJ1-2; D is undetermined. Trimming removed 5 bases at V and 2 bases at J, with 15 bases between. The length of the CDR3 is 15 residues. Germline V lookup: CDR1 MNHEY, CDR2 SVGEGT. CDR3 sequence (DNA): TGTGCCAGCAGTCGCCCGATCAGGAGAAACTATGGCTACACCTTC. Translation gives CASSRPIRRNYGYTF.

V and J are TRBV28 and TRBJ1-1; D gene ambiguous. V dropped 8 bases and J dropped 7 bases, with 17 bases sitting between them. The CDR3 consists of 13 residues. Germline loops: CDR1 MDHEN, CDR2 SYDVKM. DNA for the CDR3: TGTGCCAGCCAACCCCGGGGATTGGGTGAAGCTTTCTTT. It is translated as CASQPRGLGEAFF.

The rearrangement uses TRBV7-3 and TRBJ2-5; no reliable D call. V was shortened by 1 base and J by 0 bases, with 21 bases between the two germline ends. The CDR3 has 19 residues. Germline V gene lookup returns CDR1 SGHTA and CDR2 FQGTGA. Here the CDR3 reads CASSLNGAQQSPYQETQYF. The CDR3 bases are TGTGCCAGCAGCTTAAATGGTGCCCAACAGTCCCCATACCAAGAGACCCAGTACTTC.

CDR3 region: CASSNQAAVSGNTIYF. In nucleotides, the CDR3 is TGTGCCAGTAGTAATCAGGCGGCGGTATCGGGAAACACCATATATTTT. The chain has TRBV19 and TRBJ1-3; D not resolved. Germline V lookup: CDR1 LNHDA, CDR2 SQIVND (reference sequence). This CDR3 contains 16 residues. Trimming removed 4 bases from V and 4 bases from J, with 17 bases in between.

The chain joins TRBV30 to TRBJ1-1; 9 bases match TRBD1. Per germline, CDR1 GTSNPN and CDR2 SVGIG (reference sequence). The CDR3 extends over 14 amino acids. J gave up 11 bases and V 7 bases, and 17 bases lay outside the gene matches. The DNA for the CDR3 is TGTGCCTTCCATAGGACAGGGGATAAGTTCGGCGCTTTCTTT. Protein product: CAFHRTGDKFGAFF. Full variable domain (remainder filled in from reference TRBV30 and TRBJ1-1): SQTIHQWPATLVQPVGSPLSLECTVEGTSNPNLYWYRQAAGRGLQLLFYSVGIGQISSEVPQNLSASRPQDRQFILSSKKLLLSDSGFYLCAFHRTGDKFGAFFGQGTRLTVV.

V gene TRBV10-3 combines with J gene TRBJ1-2, with D possibly TRBD1 on 6 matching bases. Germline V gene data show CDR1 as ENHRY and CDR2 as SYGVKD. V lost 4 bases to trimming and J lost 2 bases, with 11 bases between them. This CDR3 is built from 14 residues. The CDR3 here is CAISATDRNYGYTF. As DNA, the CDR3 is TGTGCCATCAGTGCCACCGACAGGAACTATGGCTACACCTTC.